The T cell receptor beta chain under discussion was sequenced for a study of blood T cell repertoires in COVID-19. Study-level background: Sites across the United States, Italy and Spain contributed samples from acute and convalescent COVID-19.

This CDR3 is 16 amino acids long. Germline CDR1 SGDLS, CDR2 YYNGEE. Trimming removed 0 bases from V and 14 bases from J, with 21 bases in between. The protocol was immunoSEQ multiplex PCR, while the TCRdb copy is restricted to in-frame clones and leaves out a portion. The data show approximately 270,000 clones, approximately 89% seen once. The receptor's source is a man between 40 and 49 years old with active or convalescent COVID-19. The sequenced sample was peripheral blood. The rearrangement links TRBV9 to TRBJ1-6; weak D call: TRBD1 (5 bases). The CDR3 coding sequence is TGTGCCAGCAGCGTAGTAGGGGCGACCATCGATTTCACCCTCCACTTT. It specifies CASSVVGATIDFTLHF.